This T cell receptor (beta chain) was recorded in a study of T cell repertoires in cytomegalovirus infection. The wider study: Indicated by public TCR beta signatures were CMV infection and matching HLA type.

The V gene's germline CDR1 is SGHVS and CDR2 FNYEAQ. CDR3 size: 14 residues. About this clonotype: Antigen unknown. One junction end does not reproduce the germline sequence, and a read error may be involved.

TCRdb redid the calling of the reads with MiXCR, one entry per CDR3 protein. In the table there are roughly 120,000 distinct CDR3 sequences, about 33% of which are singletons. The chain is built from TRBV7-6 and TRBJ1-5; a weak D match, TRBD1 (5 bases). The sample here was CD8+ T cells from cultured PBMCs, taken from culture after CMV antigen stimulation. The TCR sequence derives from a human donor in good health (CMV status not recorded). Some clones in this sample may be carry-over from other donors' samples. The CDR3 sequence is CVSSSGLSNQPQHF. The CDR3 nucleotides read TGTGTCAGCAGCTCAGGGTTGAGCAATCAGCCCCAGCATTTT.